This T cell receptor beta chain was documented in a study of blood T cell repertoires in COVID-19. The wider study: Sites across the United States, Italy and Spain contributed samples from acute and convalescent COVID-19.

Assay: immunoSEQ multiplex PCR; the TCRdb copy retains only in-frame clones and omits some. The table includes about half a million clones, roughly nine tenths detected once. Germline lookup yields CDR1 SGHVS and CDR2 FQNEAQ. This CDR3 is built from 14 residues. J lost 9 bases, V lost 1 base, and 5 bases had no gene match. Followed over time, Seattle patients had been enrolled while infection was active. Sequences were obtained from peripheral blood. The TCR originated in a young man with COVID-19, enrolled during active disease. This rearrangement joins TRBV7-8 to TRBJ2-1, with 8 positions matching TRBD2. For the CDR3, the DNA is TGTGCCAGCAGCTTAGAGGGACTAGGGGGTGAGCAGTTCTTC. It encodes CASSLEGLGGEQFF.